A selection of T cell receptor beta chains follows, all from one sample in a study of radiation and T cells in renal cell carcinoma. Sequencing used immunoSEQ multiplex PCR; TCRdb keeps in-frame clones, though not all of them. This table holds approximately 16,000 clones, 55% to 75% found once. The material sequenced was tumor tissue, taken from a patient whose treatment was nephrectomy without radiotherapy. The receptors were sampled from a man aged 40-55 years with renal cell carcinoma. Each CDR3 is given with its conserved first and last residue. A D gene is named only where the DNA matches it firmly. Only part of the rows carry a size: once, few, many, or a class if the clone is expanded.

clone_size: few; v_call: TRBV7-6; d_call: .; cdr3_length: 16; j_call: TRBJ1-3; cdr3_nt: TGTGCCAGCAGCCGATCGGGGACCCTCTCTGGAAACACCATATATTTT; cdr3_aa: CASSRSGTLSGNTIYF
clone_size: .; v_call: TRBV7-2; d_call: TRBD2; cdr3_length: 16; j_call: TRBJ2-5; cdr3_nt: TGTGCCAGCAGCTTAGCACGGGAGGGCTGGCGAGAGACCCAGTACTTC; cdr3_aa: CASSLAREGWRETQYF
clone_size: .; v_call: TRBV13; d_call: .; cdr3_length: 15; j_call: TRBJ1-1; cdr3_nt: TGTGCCAGCAGCCACGGGGAGGGGGTGATCACTGAAGCTTTCTTT; cdr3_aa: CASSHGEGVITEAFF
clone_size: .; v_call: TRBV5-1; d_call: TRBD1; cdr3_length: 15; j_call: TRBJ2-3; cdr3_nt: TGCGCCAGCAGCTTAGAGGGACAGGGCACAGATACGCAGTATTTT; cdr3_aa: CASSLEGQGTDTQYF
clone_size: .; v_call: TRBV19; d_call: TRBD1; cdr3_length: 15; j_call: TRBJ1-1; cdr3_nt: TGTGCCAGTAGTAAAATCCAGGGGGTGAGGACTGAAGCTTTCTTT; cdr3_aa: CASSKIQGVRTEAFF
clone_size: .; v_call: TRBV5-4; d_call: TRBD1; cdr3_length: 16; j_call: TRBJ1-1; cdr3_nt: TGTGCCAGCAGCCGCGGACAGGGCCATTTGAACACTGAAGCTTTCTTT; cdr3_aa: CASSRGQGHLNTEAFF
clone_size: .; v_call: TRBV10-2; d_call: TRBD1; cdr3_length: 15; j_call: TRBJ2-7; cdr3_nt: TGCGCCAGCAGTGAGGAGAACAGGGGATCGTACGAGCAGTACTTC; cdr3_aa: CASSEENRGSYEQYF
clone_size: .; v_call: TRBV5-6; d_call: .; cdr3_length: 16; j_call: TRBJ1-3; cdr3_nt: TGTGCCAGCAGCTTGGGTACTCAGGTCTCTGGAAACACCATATATTTT; cdr3_aa: CASSLGTQVSGNTIYF
clone_size: few; v_call: TRBV7-2; d_call: TRBD1; cdr3_length: 13; j_call: TRBJ2-1; cdr3_nt: TGTGCCAGCAGCTCGGCCGGGACAGGTGAGCAGTTCTTC; cdr3_aa: CASSSAGTGEQFF
clone_size: .; v_call: TRBV5-1; d_call: TRBD2; cdr3_length: 14; j_call: TRBJ2-3; cdr3_nt: TGCGCCAGCAGCTTTAGCGGGGTCACAGATACGCAGTATTTT; cdr3_aa: CASSFSGVTDTQYF
clone_size: .; v_call: TRBV7-3; d_call: .; cdr3_length: 17; j_call: TRBJ2-7; cdr3_nt: TGTGCCAGCAGCCCGGGACTCCGAAACTGGGGCGACTACGAGCAGTACTTC; cdr3_aa: CASSPGLRNWGDYEQYF
clone_size: .; v_call: TRBV15; d_call: TRBD1; cdr3_length: 17; j_call: TRBJ1-1; cdr3_nt: TGTGCCACCAGCAGAGAGGGGACAGGGGGTTCGAGGACTGAAGCTTTCTTT; cdr3_aa: CATSREGTGGSRTEAFF
clone_size: .; v_call: TRBV7-6; d_call: TRBD1; cdr3_length: 15; j_call: TRBJ2-7; cdr3_nt: TGTGCCAGCAGCTTAGGGGGGACAGGGGGCCACGAGCAGTACTTC; cdr3_aa: CASSLGGTGGHEQYF
clone_size: .; v_call: TRBV12-5; d_call: .; cdr3_length: 13; j_call: TRBJ2-1; cdr3_nt: TGTGCTAGTGGTTTGCCTACGGGGGAGGAGCAGTTCTTC; cdr3_aa: CASGLPTGEEQFF
clone_size: .; v_call: TRBV4-1; d_call: .; cdr3_length: 21; j_call: TRBJ1-5; cdr3_nt: TGCGCCAGCAGCCAAGAGGGGCTGGGGGGCGCGAATGGAGTCGGCAATCAGCCCCAGCATTTT; cdr3_aa: CASSQEGLGGANGVGNQPQHF
clone_size: few; v_call: TRBV30; d_call: TRBD1; cdr3_length: 13; j_call: TRBJ1-5; cdr3_nt: TGTGCCTGGTCGGGACAGGGCAATCAGCCCCAGCATTTT; cdr3_aa: CAWSGQGNQPQHF
clone_size: .; v_call: TRBV6-5; d_call: .; cdr3_length: 13; j_call: TRBJ1-4; cdr3_nt: TGTGCCAGCAGCGGACTGCGAAATGAAAAACTGTTTTTT; cdr3_aa: CASSGLRNEKLFF
clone_size: .; v_call: TRBV5-1; d_call: .; cdr3_length: 12; j_call: TRBJ2-2; cdr3_nt: TGCGCCAGCAGCACGAACACCGGGGAGCTGTTTTTT; cdr3_aa: CASSTNTGELFF
clone_size: .; v_call: TRBV30; d_call: TRBD1; cdr3_length: 22; j_call: TRBJ1-6; cdr3_nt: TGTGCCTGGAGTGCATCTTCCCGGGACAGGGGAATAGCGTACTCCTATAATTCACCCCTCCACTTT; cdr3_aa: CAWSASSRDRGIAYSYNSPLHF
clone_size: few; v_call: TRBV9; d_call: .; cdr3_length: 15; j_call: TRBJ2-3; cdr3_nt: TGTGCCAGCAGCGTTGAGGCAGGTAGCACAGATACGCAGTATTTT; cdr3_aa: CASSVEAGSTDTQYF
clone_size: .; v_call: TRBV9; d_call: .; cdr3_length: 16; j_call: TRBJ2-1; cdr3_nt: TGTGCCAGCAGCCCACGGACAGGAGGGTACTACAATGAGCAGTTCTTC; cdr3_aa: CASSPRTGGYYNEQFF
clone_size: .; v_call: TRBV19; d_call: .; cdr3_length: 15; j_call: TRBJ1-2; cdr3_nt: TGTGCCAGTACGTATTCTTTAACCGGATACTATGGCTACACCTTC; cdr3_aa: CASTYSLTGYYGYTF